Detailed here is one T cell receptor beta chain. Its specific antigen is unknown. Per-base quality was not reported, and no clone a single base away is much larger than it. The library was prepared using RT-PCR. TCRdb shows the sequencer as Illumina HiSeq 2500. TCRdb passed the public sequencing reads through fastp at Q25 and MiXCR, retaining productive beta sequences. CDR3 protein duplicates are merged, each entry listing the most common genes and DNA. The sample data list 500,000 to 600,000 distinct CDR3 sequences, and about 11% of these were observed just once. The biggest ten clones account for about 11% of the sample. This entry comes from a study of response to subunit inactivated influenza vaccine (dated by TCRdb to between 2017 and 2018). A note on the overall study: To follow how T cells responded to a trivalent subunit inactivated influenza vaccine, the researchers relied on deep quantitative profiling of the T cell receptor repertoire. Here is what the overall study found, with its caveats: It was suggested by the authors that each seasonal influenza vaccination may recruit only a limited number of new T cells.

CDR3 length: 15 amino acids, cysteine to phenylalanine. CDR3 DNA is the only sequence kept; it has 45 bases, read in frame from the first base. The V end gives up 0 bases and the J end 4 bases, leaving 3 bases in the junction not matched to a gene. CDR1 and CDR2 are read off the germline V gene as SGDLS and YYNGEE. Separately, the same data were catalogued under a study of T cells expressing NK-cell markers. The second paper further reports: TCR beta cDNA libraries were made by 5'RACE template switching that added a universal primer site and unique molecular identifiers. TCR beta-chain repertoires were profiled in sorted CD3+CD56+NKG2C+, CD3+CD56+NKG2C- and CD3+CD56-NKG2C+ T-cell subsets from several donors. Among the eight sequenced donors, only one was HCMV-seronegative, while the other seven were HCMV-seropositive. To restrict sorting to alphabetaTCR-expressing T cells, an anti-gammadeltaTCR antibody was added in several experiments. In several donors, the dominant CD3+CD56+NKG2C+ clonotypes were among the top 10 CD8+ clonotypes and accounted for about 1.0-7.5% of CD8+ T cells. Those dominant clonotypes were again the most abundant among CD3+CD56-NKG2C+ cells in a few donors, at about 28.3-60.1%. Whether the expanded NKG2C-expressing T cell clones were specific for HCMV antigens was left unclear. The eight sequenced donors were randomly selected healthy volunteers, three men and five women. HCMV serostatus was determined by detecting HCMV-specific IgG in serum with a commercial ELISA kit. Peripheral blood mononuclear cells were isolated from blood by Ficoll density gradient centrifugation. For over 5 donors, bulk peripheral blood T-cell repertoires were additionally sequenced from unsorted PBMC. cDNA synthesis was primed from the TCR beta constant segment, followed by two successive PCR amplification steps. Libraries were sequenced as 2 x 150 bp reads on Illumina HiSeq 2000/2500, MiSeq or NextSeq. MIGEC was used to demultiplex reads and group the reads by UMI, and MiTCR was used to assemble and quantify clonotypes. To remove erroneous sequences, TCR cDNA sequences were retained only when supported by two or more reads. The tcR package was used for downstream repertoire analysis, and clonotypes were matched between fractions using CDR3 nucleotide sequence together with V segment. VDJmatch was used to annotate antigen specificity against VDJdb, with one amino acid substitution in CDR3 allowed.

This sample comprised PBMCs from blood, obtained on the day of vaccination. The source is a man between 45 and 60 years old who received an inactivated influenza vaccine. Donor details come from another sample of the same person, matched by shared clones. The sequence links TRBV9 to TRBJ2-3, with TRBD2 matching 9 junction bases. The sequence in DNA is TGTGCCAGCAGCGTAGGAGGGACTAGCCCAGATACGCAGTATTTT. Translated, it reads CASSVGGTSPDTQYF.